Listed below are T cell receptor beta chains from one sample, sequenced in a study of cytomegalovirus exposure and HLA in healthy donors. The data were produced by immunoSEQ multiplex PCR, yet TCRdb's version contains in-frame clones alone and is incomplete. The sample gives some 91,000 clones, over 65% of which show up once; over 3% is in the top ten. The material sequenced was PBMCs. These receptors were collected from a man aged 40-55 years in good health and CMV-seronegative. Each CDR3 is given with its conserved first and last residue. D genes are given only for firm matches. Where a row states a size, it is once, few, many or the class of an expanded clone; other rows omit it.

>TRBV30|TRBD1|TRBJ2-2|.
TGTGCCTGGCCGCGGACAGGGAGGACCGGGGAGCTGTTTTTT
CAWPRTGRTGELFF
>TRBV7-9|TRBD2|TRBJ2-3|.
TGTGCCAGCAGTTACGGGGAGGGCCTTAGCACAGATACGCAGTATTTT
CASSYGEGLSTDTQYF
>TRBV5-1|.|TRBJ2-5|.
TGCGCCAGCAGCTTGGCCCCGACAGGACAAGAGACCCAGTACTTC
CASSLAPTGQETQYF
>TRBV5-1|.|TRBJ2-1|.
TGCGCCAGCAGCGTGGCCGATGAGCAGTTCTTC
CASSVADEQFF
>TRBV27|TRBD1|TRBJ1-4|.
TGTGCCAGCAGGGGGACAGGGGGCAAGGTAGCTAATGAAAAACTGTTTTTT
CASRGTGGKVANEKLFF
>TRBV7-9|.|TRBJ1-4|.
TGTGCCAGCAGCTCGGAGGATGAAAAACTGTTTTTT
CASSSEDEKLFF
>TRBV5-1|.|TRBJ1-5|.
TGCGCCAGCAGCTTGGGAGGTTTGAGGAATCAGCCCCAGCATTTT
CASSLGGLRNQPQHF
>TRBV10-3|TRBD2|TRBJ2-4|.
TGTGCCACGGCAGCGGGAGGGCCCTCCAAAAACATTCAGTACTTC
CATAAGGPSKNIQYF
>TRBV7-8|.|TRBJ2-7|.
TGTGCCAGCAGCGTAGGATTACAGGGACCCTACGAGCAGTACTTC
CASSVGLQGPYEQYF
>TRBV7-2|.|TRBJ2-3|.
TGTGCCAGCAGCCACTCGGACAGACCGACGCAGTATTTT
CASSHSDRPTQYF
>TRBV25-1|TRBD2|TRBJ2-1|.
TGTGCCAGCAGTGACCCCGGGGGGGCCAATGAGCAGTTCTTC
CASSDPGGANEQFF
>TRBV6-5|.|TRBJ2-7|few
TGTGCCAGCCGTTCGGCGTACGGGAACTACGAGCAGTACTTC
CASRSAYGNYEQYF
>TRBV19|.|TRBJ1-5|.
TGTGCCAGTAGAAACACGCGGGGAGAGGGTCAGCCCCAGCATTTT
CASRNTRGEGQPQHF
>TRBV19|TRBD2|TRBJ2-5|once
TGTGCCAGCGGACTAGCGGGATCACAGACCCAGTACTTC
CASGLAGSQTQYF
>TRBV27|TRBD2|TRBJ2-1|.
TGTGCCAGCAGTTTCTTTGGGGGGGCCTACAATGAGCAGTTCTTC
CASSFFGGAYNEQFF
>TRBV28|.|TRBJ1-5|.
TGTGCCAGTACAAGTTCCACCAATCAGCCCCAGCATTTT
CASTSSTNQPQHF
>TRBV28|TRBD1|TRBJ2-1|few
TGTGCCAGCAGAACGGACAGGGTGGGTGAGCAGTTCTTC
CASRTDRVGEQFF
>TRBV5-4|.|TRBJ1-1|.
TGTGCCAGCAGCGCCGGGACACCGAACACTGAAGCTTTCTTT
CASSAGTPNTEAFF
>TRBV18|.|TRBJ1-1|.
TGTGCCAGCTCACCGCGTGGACTGGTGGTGAACACTGAAGCTTTCTTT
CASSPRGLVVNTEAFF
>TRBV7-8|.|TRBJ1-6|.
TGTGCCAGCAGCTTAGAACGGGGTTCACCCCTCCACTTT
CASSLERGSPLHF
>TRBV30|.|TRBJ1-1|.
TGTGCCTGGAGAGCCTTGGGGGCAAACACTGAAGCTTTCTTT
CAWRALGANTEAFF
>TRBV11-3|TRBD1|TRBJ2-4|.
TGTGCCAGCAGCTCTGGACAGGGCAACATTCAGTACTTC
CASSSGQGNIQYF
>TRBV7-2|.|TRBJ1-2|once
TGTGCCAGCAGCTTGGCAGGGAATTATGGCTACACCTTC
CASSLAGNYGYTF
>TRBV27|.|TRBJ2-1|.
TGTGCCAGCAAGACGGGAGAGTGGTACAATGAGCAGTTCTTC
CASKTGEWYNEQFF
>TRBV27|.|TRBJ2-1|.
TGTGCCAGCAGTTTACCGGGGAGGTCCTACAATGAGCAGTTCTTC
CASSLPGRSYNEQFF
>TRBV7-2|.|TRBJ2-7|.
TGTGCCAGCAGCTTTGGGCCGGCTTCGGGGGAGCAGTACTTC
CASSFGPASGEQYF
>TRBV15|.|TRBJ1-1|.
TGTGCCACCAGCAGAGAAGTGGCCAGGAACACTGAAGCTTTCTTT
CATSREVARNTEAFF
>TRBV19|.|TRBJ1-3|.
TGTGCCAGTAGTATAACAGCCTCTGGAAACACCATATATTTT
CASSITASGNTIYF
>TRBV7-8|TRBD1|TRBJ2-7|.
TGTGCCAGCAGCTTTACAGGGGGCTACGAGCAGTACTTC
CASSFTGGYEQYF
>TRBV6-5|TRBD2|TRBJ2-7|.
TGTGCCAGCAGGACTAGCAGGGCCTACGAGCAGTACTTC
CASRTSRAYEQYF
>TRBV7-9|TRBD1|TRBJ1-6|once
TGTGCCAGCAGCTCCACCCAAGACAGGGTGGTTTCACCCCTCCACTTT
CASSSTQDRVVSPLHF
>TRBV28|.|TRBJ2-5|.
TGTGCCAGCAGTTTAGGGGCAGCAGAAGAGACCCAGTACTTC
CASSLGAAEETQYF
>TRBV5-1|.|TRBJ2-3|.
TGCGCCAGCCGGCAACAGGGTGGAACAGATACGCAGTATTTT
CASRQQGGTDTQYF
>TRBV30|.|TRBJ1-1|.
TGTGCCTGGAGCTTTACAGGGAGCACTGAAGCTTTCTTT
CAWSFTGSTEAFF
>TRBV18|.|TRBJ2-4|.
TGTGCCAGCTCACCCTACAGGACAGATAGGAATGACATTCAGTACTTC
CASSPYRTDRNDIQYF
>TRBV10-2|TRBD2|TRBJ2-1|.
TGCGCCAGCAGTGAGTCGCGGACTAGCGTTGGAAGCGATGAGCAGTTCTTC
CASSESRTSVGSDEQFF
>TRBV2|TRBD1|TRBJ1-6|.
TGTGCCAGCATTACAGGGGCCAACTCCTATAATTCACCCCTCCACTTT
CASITGANSYNSPLHF
>TRBV27|TRBD2|TRBJ2-2|.
TGTGCCAGCAGTTTATCAGTCTGGGGAGGGGCGAACACCGGGGAGCTGTTTTTT
CASSLSVWGGANTGELFF
>TRBV5-4|TRBD2|TRBJ2-1|.
TGTGCCAGCAGGGGGGCTAGCGGGAGCTCCTACAATGAGCAGTTCTTC
CASRGASGSSYNEQFF
>TRBV6-1|TRBD1|TRBJ2-3|once
TGTGCCAGCAGTGGATATTTGACAGGGCCCACAGATACGCAGTATTTT
CASSGYLTGPTDTQYF
>TRBV27|.|TRBJ2-5|.
TGTGCCAGCAGCCTATCGACAGGAGAAGCCCAGTACTTC
CASSLSTGEAQYF
>TRBV19|.|TRBJ2-7|.
TGTGCCAGTTCCCGCGGGACCTCTTACGAGCAGTACTTC
CASSRGTSYEQYF
>TRBV5-1|.|TRBJ2-1|.
TGCGCCAGCAGCTTGGAGGGCGGGGTGACCCACAATGAGCAGTTCTTC
CASSLEGGVTHNEQFF
>TRBV28|TRBD1|TRBJ2-7|.
TGTGCCAGCAGTTCAGCCGGGACAGGGGAGGACTACGAGCAGTACTTC
CASSSAGTGEDYEQYF
>TRBV29-1|.|TRBJ2-7|.
TGCAGCGTTGCCCGGGACAACTACCCGTACGAGCAGTACTTC
CSVARDNYPYEQYF
>TRBV7-9|.|TRBJ1-2|.
TGTGCCAGCAGCCCGGGACTTGGCTACACCTTC
CASSPGLGYTF
>TRBV5-1|.|TRBJ1-1|.
TGCGCCAGCAGCTTTGGACTTCTGATGGGTGGCACTGAAGCTTTCTTT
CASSFGLLMGGTEAFF
>TRBV30|.|TRBJ1-1|few
TGTGCCTGGAGTGTACTAGGACAGTATAACACTGAAGCTTTCTTT
CAWSVLGQYNTEAFF
>TRBV5-6|.|TRBJ1-2|once
TGTGCCAGCAGCGGCCCAGGGGTCGGCGGCTACACCTTC
CASSGPGVGGYTF
>TRBV5-6|TRBD1|TRBJ1-1|few
TGTGCCAGCAGCCCCGGGTTCGGACAGGCTATACATTACACTGAAGCTTTCTTT
CASSPGFGQAIHYTEAFF
>TRBV15|.|TRBJ2-5|.
TGTGCCACCAGCAGAGGGACTCAAACAATCCAAGAGACCCAGTACTTC
CATSRGTQTIQETQYF
>TRBV21-1|.|TRBJ2-7|many
TGTGCCAGCAGCAACCTAGCGGGGGGTAGCTCCTACGAGCAGTACTTC
CASSNLAGGSSYEQYF
>TRBV9|TRBD1|TRBJ2-3|few
TGTGCCAGCAGCCCGAACGACAGGGCCACAGATACGCAGTATTTT
CASSPNDRATDTQYF
>TRBV6-6|TRBD1|TRBJ2-7|.
TGTGCCAGCAGGTTGACAGGGGACTACGAGCAGTACTTC
CASRLTGDYEQYF
>TRBV2|.|TRBJ2-7|.
TGTGCCAGCAGTCCGGACGGACACAACGAGCAGTACTTC
CASSPDGHNEQYF
>TRBV1|.|TRBJ2-7|.
TGCACCAGCAGCCAAGATGGGAGCGAAGTAGCCCACGAGCAGTACTTC
CTSSQDGSEVAHEQYF
>TRBV28|.|TRBJ1-1|.
TGTGCCAGCAGTCCGACTATTCCCAACATGAACACTGAAGCTTTCTTT
CASSPTIPNMNTEAFF